This entry concerns a single T cell receptor (beta chain). Antigen: not known. The sample comes from a study of shared clonotypes between healthy human individuals. In the study overall: Aged between 18 and 49, the donors were two women and a few men. General study results and limits: Only blood underwent sampling, and tissue repertoires likely differ.

The test was conducted at deep level. An even split of each subset's genomic DNA across several immunoSEQ plates was performed. Profiled with immunoSEQ multiplex PCR; TCRdb holds only in-frame clones, not every one. The sample gives about half a million clones, 79% of which show up once; around 13% is in the top ten. The TCR was taken from a middle-aged woman in good health. Some clones in this sample may be carry-over from other donors' samples. Material: PBMCs.

CDR3 sequence (DNA): TGTGCCAGCAGGGCCGGGAACAGGGGGCAGTTGGAGACCCAGTACTTC. It codes for CASRAGNRGQLETQYF. The chain couples TRBV28 to TRBJ2-5; 9 bases are shared with TRBD1. The CDR3 has 16 amino acids. The V segment lost 6 bases and the J segment 5 bases; nucleotides outside the gene matches: 13. The germline V gene has CDR1 MDHEN and CDR2 SYDVKM.